One sample yielded the 23 T cell receptor beta chains listed below, sequenced in a study of blood T cells in healthy people across ages. Using a J-beta primer mix together with a sample-barcoded 5' primer, a second PCR was run for roughly 6 to 11 cycles. TCRdb used MiXCR to reprocess the 5' RACE reads, holding one entry per CDR3 protein. The sample has 890,000 or so distinct CDR3 sequences, approximately 65% seen once. The sample taken for sequencing was blood. The source of these receptors is a man aged 25-40 years in good health.

The chain has TRBV14 and TRBJ2-3; D is possibly TRBD1 (6 bases). Germline CDR1 SGHDN, CDR2 FVKESK. CDR3 length equals 16 residues. The ends were cut back, 0 bases at V and 11 bases at J, with 21 bases in the middle. The CDR3 nucleotides read TGTGCCAGCAGCCAAGATAGACCGATCCCCGGGACAAAGCAGTATTTT. It specifies CASSQDRPIPGTKQYF.

The table lists this clonotype with a few counts. J is TRBJ1-5 and V is TRBV5-5, with no clear D. Looked up from germline, CDR1 is SGHKS and CDR2 is YYEKEE (reference sequence). With 4 bases removed from V and 0 bases from J, the gap between germline ends came to 11 bases. The CDR3 has 15 residues. CDR3 sequence (DNA): TGTGCCAGCAGCCCACAGCAATATAGCAATCAGCCCCAGCATTTT. Protein product: CASSPQQYSNQPQHF.

This clonotype was counted only a few times. The rearrangement links TRBV12-3 or TRBV12-4 to TRBJ2-3; D is perhaps TRBD1 or TRBD2 (5 bases each). There are 16 residues in the CDR3. The V and J ends lost 7 bases and 3 bases respectively, with 20 bases between them. CDR3: CASTHSSGKRTDTQYF. The CDR3 DNA reads as TGTGCCAGCACCCACTCCTCAGGGAAGCGGACAGATACGCAGTATTTT.

The rearrangement uses TRBV28 and TRBJ2-5, with 10 bases identical to TRBD2. V lost 7 bases, J lost 4 bases, and 3 bases stayed unmatched. The CDR3 is made up of 13 amino acids. Per germline, CDR1 MDHEN and CDR2 SYDVKM. CDR3 bases: TGTGCCAGCACCACTAGCGGGGTAGAGACCCAGTACTTC. Its translation: CASTTSGVETQYF.

This clonotype was counted a few times. The chain couples TRBV6-2 or TRBV6-3 to TRBJ2-1; D is possibly TRBD1 or TRBD2 (6 bases each). The CDR3 extends over 16 amino acids. CDR1 and CDR2 from the germline V gene are MNHEY and SVGEGT. The ends were cut back, 2 bases at V and 3 bases at J, with 14 bases in the middle. Here the CDR3 reads CASSYHGGLGYNEQFF. DNA for the CDR3: TGTGCCAGCAGTTACCACGGGGGCCTAGGCTACAATGAGCAGTTCTTC.

This sequence joins TRBV28 and TRBJ2-1, with 8 nucleotides matching TRBD1. CDR3 length: 14 amino acids. V lost 7 bases and J lost 10; bases outside the gene matches: 12. CDR1 is MDHEN and CDR2 is SYDVKM in the germline V gene. CDR3 DNA sequence: TGTGCCAGCACAACAGGGGGACTGGGGTCGGAGCAGTTCTTC. Amino acid sequence: CASTTGGLGSEQFF. Using reference TRBV28 and TRBJ2-1 for the parts outside the CDR3, the full variable domain is DVKVTQSSRYLVKRTGEKVFLECVQDMDHENMFWYRQDPGLGLRLIYFSYDVKMKEKGDIPEGYSVSREKKERFSLILESASTNQTSMYLCASTTGGLGSEQFFGPGTRLTVL.

This chain connects TRBV7-2 to TRBJ2-3; the match to TRBD2 covers 11 bases. Germline lookup yields CDR1 SGHTA and CDR2 FQGNSA. The CDR3 totals 18 residues. J gave up 0 bases and V 3 bases, and 8 bases lay outside the gene matches. The CDR3 DNA follows: TGTGCCAGCAGCTTTGGTAGCGGGGGGGCCTCTAGCACAGATACGCAGTATTTT. Encoded protein: CASSFGSGGASSTDTQYF. Full variable domain (missing parts from reference TRBV7-2 and TRBJ2-3): GAGVSQSPSNKVTEKGKDVELRCDPISGHTALYWYRQSLGQGLEFLIYFQGNSAPDKSGLPSDRFSAERTGGSVSTLTIQRTQQEDSAVYLCASSFGSGGASSTDTQYFGPGTRLTVL.

The V gene is TRBV7-2, the J gene TRBJ1-1; perhaps TRBD1 as D (5 bases). This CDR3 spans 13 amino acids. Deletions cut 5 bases from V and 1 base from J, with 8 bases between. Germline V gene lookup returns CDR1 SGHTA and CDR2 FQGNSA. The CDR3 bases are TGTGCCAGCAGCATAGGACAGAACACTGAAGCTTTCTTT. It translates to CASSIGQNTEAFF.

V gene TRBV27 combines with J gene TRBJ1-5, with 9 bases matching TRBD1. The J segment lost 5 bases and the V segment lost 3 bases, leaving 14 bases of the junction unmatched. The length of the CDR3 is 18 residues. Germline values: CDR1 MNHEY, CDR2 SMNVEV (reference sequence). CDR3: CASSFRGTGRVGYQPQHF. The CDR3 region has the DNA TGTGCCAGCAGTTTCAGAGGGACAGGGCGGGTAGGTTATCAGCCCCAGCATTTT.

In its sample, this clonotype was seen a few times. The chain is built from TRBV28 and TRBJ1-5; D remains unclear. The V and J ends lost 5 bases and 3 bases respectively, with 11 bases between them. The CDR3 is made up of 14 amino acids. Germline CDR1 MDHEN, CDR2 SYDVKM. CDR3 sequence (DNA): TGTGCCAGCAGTCCCCCCGGGTCCAATCAGCCCCAGCATTTT. Translation gives CASSPPGSNQPQHF.

This chain joins TRBV20-1 and TRBJ2-7; D may be TRBD2 (5 bases). This CDR3 is 12 amino acids long. The V end was cut by 6 bases, the J end by 2 bases, with 11 bases between. Germline CDR1 is DFQATT and CDR2 is SNEGSKA (reference sequence). In DNA form, the CDR3 reads TGCAGTGCAGGGAGCAGCGCCTACGAGCAGTACTTC. Its protein product is CSAGSSAYEQYF.

The chain uses TRBV21-1 and TRBJ2-1; TRBD1 was called by the table and not checked on the DNA. TRBV21-1 corresponds to a pseudogene. The CDR3 covers 16 residues. The DNA of the CDR3 is TGTGCCAGCAGCAAAGGGCAGGGGGCGAGTGGGAATGAGCAGTTCTTC. Translated: CASSKGQGASGNEQFF.

This chain links TRBV3-1 with TRBJ2-1; 11 positions match TRBD2. The CDR3 extends over 18 amino acids. V trimming: 4 bases; J trimming: 3 bases; junction bases outside the gene matches: 11. Germline loops: CDR1 LGHDT, CDR2 YNNKEL (reference sequence). The CDR3 nucleotides are TGTGCCAGCAGCCCTCTACTAGCGGGGGCCCCTCACTACAATGAGCAGTTCTTC. Translated, it gives CASSPLLAGAPHYNEQFF.

The rearrangement uses TRBV2 and TRBJ2-7; 12 bases line up with TRBD2. Germline lookup yields CDR1 SNHLY and CDR2 FYNNEI. The CDR3 extends over 15 amino acids. Losses at the gene ends were 4 bases for V and 3 bases for J; bases not matched to a gene: 4. CDR3 protein: CASSATSGSIYEQYF. CDR3 DNA sequence: TGTGCCAGCAGTGCGACTAGCGGGAGTATCTACGAGCAGTACTTC.

This clonotype was recorded once. The V and J genes are TRBV6-6 and TRBJ2-7, with 9 bases aligning to TRBD1. V dropped 5 bases and J dropped 3; count of bases not matched to a gene: 5. Germline lookup yields CDR1 MNHNY and CDR2 SVGAGI (reference sequence). The CDR3 runs to 14 residues. CDR3 region: CASSNRGPGYEQYF. CDR3 coding DNA: TGTGCCAGCAGTAACAGGGGGCCAGGCTACGAGCAGTACTTC.

The chain uses TRBV12-2 and TRBJ2-7; the listed D gene, TRBD2, was not tested against the DNA. TRBV12-2 is a known pseudogene. This CDR3 region has 17 residues. CDR3 nucleotide sequence: TGTGCAAGTCGCCCTCAACGTGGCGGGAGCAGTGCCTACGAGCAGTACTTC. Protein: CASRPQRGGSSAYEQYF.

The rearrangement joins TRBV21-1 to TRBJ1-6; the table's D gene call, TRBD1, was not cross checked with the DNA. TRBV21-1 is described as a pseudogene. The CDR3 is 21 residues long. The CDR3 is CASSKRGDWTGGVGNDSPLHF. The CDR3 DNA reads as TGTGCCAGCAGCAAAAGAGGGGACTGGACAGGGGGAGTTGGAAATGATTCACCCCTCCACTTT.

V and J are TRBV6-1 and TRBJ2-1; D is unresolved. CDR1 MNHNS and CDR2 SASEGT come from the germline V gene. The CDR3 sequence is 14 residues long. Between the trimmed V and J ends, which lost 7 bases and 0 bases, there was a span of 10 bases. The DNA for the CDR3 is TGTGCCAGCATTCTAAGGAGCTCCTACAATGAGCAGTTCTTC. Translated, it gives CASILRSSYNEQFF.

The rearrangement links TRBV15 to TRBJ1-4, with D perhaps TRBD1 (6 bases). The CDR3 runs 15 residues. V lost 0 bases and J lost 5, with 10 bases in between. Germline V gene lookup returns CDR1 LNHNV and CDR2 YYDKDF (reference sequence). Written as DNA, the CDR3 is TGTGCCACCAGCAGAGATCCAGGGGTAAATGAAAAACTGTTTTTT. As protein: CATSRDPGVNEKLFF.

In this sample, this clonotype turned up a few times. The gene calls are TRBV12-3 or TRBV12-4 and TRBJ2-7, with TRBD1 as a possible D gene (5 bases). Trimming left V 2 bases short and J 6 bases short, with 17 bases between. The CDR3 is 15 residues long. The CDR3 DNA reads TGTGCCAGCAGTTTAAGCCTTTGGCAGGGCAGCGAGCAGTACTTC. Translating gives CASSLSLWQGSEQYF.

The table lists this clonotype with a few counts. The rearrangement uses TRBV4-3 and TRBJ2-1; TRBD2 is a possible D gene (6 bases). The CDR3 sequence is 14 residues long. V lost 1 base and J 6 bases, leaving 10 bases between the germline ends. Germline CDR1 and CDR2: LGHNA and YSLEER. CDR3 region: CASSQVAGSNEQFF. The CDR3 DNA follows: TGCGCCAGCAGCCAAGTTGCGGGGTCCAATGAGCAGTTCTTC.

The chain employs TRBV7-6 and TRBJ2-7; D is tentatively TRBD1 or TRBD2 (5 bases each). The CDR3 covers 14 residues. Per the germline V gene, CDR1 is SGHVS and CDR2 is FNYEAQ. V dropped 1 base and J dropped 2 bases, with 9 bases sitting between them. The chain's CDR3 is CASSLDQGPYEQYF. The CDR3 coding sequence is TGTGCCAGCAGCTTAGACCAGGGACCCTACGAGCAGTACTTC. The variable domain in full, completed from reference TRBV7-6 and TRBJ2-7, reads GAGVSQSPRYKVTKRGQDVALRCDPISGHVSLYWYRQALGQGPEFLTYFNYEAQQDKSGLPNDRFSAERPEGSISTLTIQRTEQRDSAMYRCASSLDQGPYEQYFGPGTRLTVT.

This rearrangement joins TRBV20-1 to TRBJ1-6; 9 bases align to TRBD1. The CDR3 runs 16 residues. V shed 3 bases, J shed 10 bases, and the junction held 13 bases outside the gene matches. The V gene's germline CDR1 is DFQATT and CDR2 SNEGSKA (reference sequence). The CDR3 loop reads CSASEGGQGIESPLHF. The CDR3, as DNA: TGCAGTGCTAGTGAGGGGGGACAGGGAATAGAGTCACCCCTCCACTTT.